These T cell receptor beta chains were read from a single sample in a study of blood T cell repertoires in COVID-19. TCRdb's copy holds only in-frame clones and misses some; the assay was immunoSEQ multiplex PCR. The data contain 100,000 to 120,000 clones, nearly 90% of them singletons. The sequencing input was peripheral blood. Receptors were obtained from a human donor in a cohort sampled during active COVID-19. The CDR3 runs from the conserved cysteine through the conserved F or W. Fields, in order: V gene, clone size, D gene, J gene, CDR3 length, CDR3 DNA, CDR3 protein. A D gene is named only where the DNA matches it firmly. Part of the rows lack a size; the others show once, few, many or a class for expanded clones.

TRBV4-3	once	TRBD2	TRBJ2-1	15	TGCGCCAGCAGCCAAGACGAGCGGGAGCATCGTGAGCAGTTCTTC	CASSQDEREHREQFF
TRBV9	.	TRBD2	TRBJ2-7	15	TGTGCCAGCACCTCCGGGGCGGGGGGGCGTGGCGAGCAGTACTTC	CASTSGAGGRGEQYF
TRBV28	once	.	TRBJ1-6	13	TGTGCCAGCAGGGGCGGGGGTTATTCACCCCTCCACTTT	CASRGGGYSPLHF
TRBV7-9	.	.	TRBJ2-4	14	TGTGCCAGCAGCTTAGCGGCGGGTGTCAGCGGTCAGTACTTC	CASSLAAGVSGQYF
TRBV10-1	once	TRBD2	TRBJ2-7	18	TGCGCCAGCAGTGTGGGGAGGGGAACAGGCGGGGACTACTACGAGCAGTACTTC	CASSVGRGTGGDYYEQYF
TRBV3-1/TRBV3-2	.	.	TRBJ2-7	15	TGTGCCAGCAGCCAGACAGGTTTGGGGAGCTACGAGCAGTACTTC	CASSQTGLGSYEQYF
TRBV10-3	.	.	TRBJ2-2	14	TGTGCCACCACGTGGACAGCTAACACCGGGGAGCTGTTTTTT	CATTWTANTGELFF
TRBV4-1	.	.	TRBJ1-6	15	TGCGCCAGCAGCCGTCCGGCGCTACAGTATTCACCCCTCCACTTT	CASSRPALQYSPLHF
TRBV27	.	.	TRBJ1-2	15	TGTGCCAGCAGTTCCCGTGGGGGCTGGTACTATGGCTACACCTTC	CASSSRGGWYYGYTF
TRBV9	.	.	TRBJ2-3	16	TGTGCCAGCAGCGTAGAGTTAGGACGGGGAGCAGATACGCAGTATTTT	CASSVELGRGADTQYF
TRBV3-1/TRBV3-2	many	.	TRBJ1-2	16	TGTGCCAGCAGCCAAGAGTGGTCAGGGCCTAACTATGGCTACACCTTC	CASSQEWSGPNYGYTF
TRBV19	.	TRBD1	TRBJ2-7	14	TGTGCCAGTCGTAGGACAGGGGGTAACGACGAGCAGTACTTC	CASRRTGGNDEQYF
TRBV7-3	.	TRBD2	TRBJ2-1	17	TGTGCCAGCAGCTCCCCCTCCGGGGGGAGGGCACTCAATGAGCAGTTCTTC	CASSSPSGGRALNEQFF
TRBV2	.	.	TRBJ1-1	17	TGTGCCAGCAGTGCACAGGGCAGAACGATTGGACACACTGAAGCTTTCTTT	CASSAQGRTIGHTEAFF
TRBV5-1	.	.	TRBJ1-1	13	TGCGCCAGCAGTGTTCAGGGATCCACTGAAGCTTTCTTT	CASSVQGSTEAFF
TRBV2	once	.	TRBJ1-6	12	TGTGCCAGCAGTGGACTAAATTCACCCCTCCACTTT	CASSGLNSPLHF
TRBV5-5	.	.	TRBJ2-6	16	TGTGCCAGCAGCACCAGAACCCAGGGGGGGGCCAACGTCCTGACTTTC	CASSTRTQGGANVLTF
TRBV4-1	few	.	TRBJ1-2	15	TGCGCCAGCAGCCTAACAGCGGGAAATGGATATGGCTACACCTTC	CASSLTAGNGYGYTF
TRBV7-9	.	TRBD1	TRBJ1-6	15	TGTGCCAGCAGCTTAGTACGACAGGGACCCTCACCCCTCCACTTT	CASSLVRQGPSPLHF
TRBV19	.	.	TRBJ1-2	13	TGTGCCAGTAGTATGATCAGATACTATGGCTACACCTTC	CASSMIRYYGYTF
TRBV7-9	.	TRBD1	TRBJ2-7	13	TGTGCCAGCACCGGGACAGGGGGCGTCGAGCAGTACTTC	CASTGTGGVEQYF
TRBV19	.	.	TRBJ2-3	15	TGTGCCAGTACCCAGGGGTCCCTCCTCACTGGTACGCAGTATTTT	CASTQGSLLTGTQYF
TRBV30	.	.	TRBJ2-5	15	TGTGCCTGGAGTTTCGGGGGGCAGTCGGGTGAGACCCAGTACTTC	CAWSFGGQSGETQYF
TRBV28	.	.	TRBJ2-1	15	TGTGCCAGCAGCTCTCTTACAGGCCAACAGGCCCAGCAGTTCTTC	CASSSLTGQQAQQFF
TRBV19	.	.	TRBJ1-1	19	TGTGCCAGTAGGCAGGGGACGGCACACCGTGGGTTCATGAACACTGAAGCTTTCTTT	CASRQGTAHRGFMNTEAFF
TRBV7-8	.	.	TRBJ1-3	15	TGTGCCAGCAGCTTCGCTCAGGGGCCCGGAAACACCATATATTTT	CASSFAQGPGNTIYF
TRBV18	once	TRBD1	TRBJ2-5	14	TGTGCCAGCTCAACTTCAGGGGGCGGGGAGACCCAGTACTTC	CASSTSGGGETQYF
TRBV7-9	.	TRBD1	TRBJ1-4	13	TGTGCCAGCAGCCCAAGACAGGGCGCTGGACTGTTTTTT	CASSPRQGAGLFF
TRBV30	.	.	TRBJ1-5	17	TGTGCCTGGAGTGTACGACTAAGGACAGCCTTCAATCAGCCCCAGCATTTT	CAWSVRLRTAFNQPQHF
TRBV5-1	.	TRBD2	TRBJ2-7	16	TGCGCCAGCAGCTTGGAGGGCGGGAGGAGCTCCTACGAGCAGTACTTC	CASSLEGGRSSYEQYF
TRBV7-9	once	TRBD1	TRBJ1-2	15	TGTGCCAGCAGCCCACAGGGGGGGGCTAACTATGGCTACACCTTC	CASSPQGGANYGYTF
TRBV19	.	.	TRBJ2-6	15	TGTGCCAGTAGTACGGGGACATCTGGGGCCAACGTCCTGACTTTC	CASSTGTSGANVLTF
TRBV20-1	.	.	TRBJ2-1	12	TGCAGTGCTAGTCGAGGGTACAATGAGCAGTTCTTC	CSASRGYNEQFF
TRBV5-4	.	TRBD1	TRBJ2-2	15	TGTGCCAGCAGCTCGACAGGGGGCTTGGGCGGGGAGCTGTTTTTT	CASSSTGGLGGELFF
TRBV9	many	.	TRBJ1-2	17	TGTGCCAGCAGCGCCTCCGATGAGGCAGGGGCCTGGTATGGCTACACCTTC	CASSASDEAGAWYGYTF
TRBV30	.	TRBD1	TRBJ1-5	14	TGTGCCTGGAGCGATTGGACAGGGAGACAGCCCCAGCATTTT	CAWSDWTGRQPQHF